There are a few counts of the clone carrying this T cell receptor beta chain. Antigen unknown. The V gene's germline CDR1 is MDHEN and CDR2 SYDVKM. The CDR3 has 11 residues. Trimming stripped 4 bases from V and 5 bases from J, with 6 bases between. These data originate in a study of shared clonotypes between healthy human individuals. Broader study findings: Generally, estimated richness proved larger in naive subsets than it did in memory subsets. Clonotypes that were shared across a handful of donors made up approximately 5% of naive CD4 clonotypes.

Only in-frame clones appear in the TCRdb table, and some are missing; sequencing was by immunoSEQ multiplex PCR. The sample has approximately 600,000 clones, 85% to 95% seen once. The naive CD8 population came from CD45RO-negative cells selected for CCR7, without terminally differentiated effector memory CD45RA+ cells. The donors, healthy adults who were HIV-negative, had experienced no recent acute infections or vaccinations. This TCR was sampled from a woman aged 25 to 39 in good health. The chain couples TRBV28 to TRBJ2-7, with D hard to call. The sequencing sample was made of naive CD8+ T cells sorted from blood. In DNA form, the CDR3 reads TGTGCCAGCAGTTCCCTTAACGAGCAGTACTTC. Its protein product is CASSSLNEQYF.